Below are 10 T cell receptor beta chains sequenced from a single sample in a study of metastatic and nonmetastatic thyroid tumors (dated by TCRdb to 2020 to 2022). No patient had received any treatment before thyroid surgery. Libraries were built with PCR. The sample was run on an Illumina HiSeq 4000. The raw public data were reprocessed by TCRdb itself: fastp quality trimming at Q25, MiXCR clonotype calling, in-frame beta chains only. Present in this sample are 6,000 to 8,000 clones, roughly 24% of which were seen just once. The leading ten clones occupy 5% to 6.5% of the sample. The source material was adjacent normal tissue. These receptors all stem from a female donor with papillary thyroid cancer or a benign thyroid nodule (not recorded which). Some clones in this sample may be carry-over from other donors' samples.

This clone was observed at least ten times. The same CDR3 can be traced to other DNA sequences in this sample. V gene TRBV6-1 combines with J gene TRBJ1-1; the D is unclear. The CDR3 totals 15 residues. V lost 5 bases, J lost 7 bases, and 20 bases lay in between. Germline V gene lookup returns CDR1 MNHNS and CDR2 SASEGT. Here the CDR3 reads CASSRTGVFPGEAFF. In DNA, the CDR3 is TGTGCCAGCAGTCGGACGGGTGTGTTCCCAGGTGAAGCTTTCTTT.

By its share, this clone is medium-sized. The chain links TRBV11-2 to TRBJ2-1; 9 bases match TRBD2. Trimming removed 4 bases from V and 4 bases from J; junction bases left unmatched: 2. The CDR3 has 14 amino acids. Germline V gene lookup returns CDR1 SGHAT and CDR2 FQNNGV. The CDR3 here is CASSYAGGYNEQFF. DNA of the CDR3: TGTGCCAGCAGCTACGCGGGGGGGTACAATGAGCAGTTCTTC.

The chain employs TRBV24-1 and TRBJ1-1; D gene unclear. Trimming took 3 bases from V and 0 from J, leaving 4 bases between them. Germline V gene data show CDR1 as KGHDR and CDR2 as SFDVKD. The CDR3 has 13 amino acids. The CDR3 spells CATSDPMNTEAFF. The CDR3 nucleotides read TGTGCCACCAGTGATCCGATGAACACTGAAGCTTTCTTT.

V is TRBV7-2 and J is TRBJ1-3; perhaps TRBD1 as D (5 bases). The CDR3 has 14 residues. V was shortened by 5 bases and J by 8 bases, with 16 bases between the two germline ends. Germline V gives CDR1 SGHTA, CDR2 FQGNSA. The CDR3 protein is CASSTGLPPDTIYF. The CDR3 DNA reads as TGTGCCAGCAGCACGGGACTGCCTCCAGACACCATATATTTT.

This clone was seen once. The chain is built from TRBV7-3 and TRBJ2-1; D ambiguous. The CDR3 totals 14 residues. The germline gives CDR1 SGHTA, CDR2 FQGTGA. V was clipped by 4 bases and J by 6 bases, with 13 bases between them. This CDR3 reads CASSSTLVRNEQFF. CDR3 sequence (DNA): TGTGCCAGCAGCTCAACCCTAGTACGCAATGAGCAGTTCTTC.

This clone was seen ten or more times. V is TRBV6-1 and J is TRBJ1-2, with TRBD1 matching 8 bases. V shed 0 bases and J 4 bases; nucleotides not matched to a gene: 1. From germline, CDR1 is MNHNS and CDR2 SASEGT. The CDR3 contains 14 residues. The CDR3 region is CASSEAGTGYGYTF. CDR3 sequence (DNA): TGTGCCAGCAGTGAAGCCGGGACAGGCTATGGCTACACCTTC.

This clone qualifies as medium-sized. This chain links TRBV3-1 with TRBJ1-6; TRBD1 agrees at 9 bases. Germline CDR1 reads LGHDT; CDR2 reads YNNKEL (reference sequence). The CDR3 totals 14 residues. V was pared by 5 bases and J by 10 bases, with 6 bases of the junction left unmatched. CDR3 in amino acids: CASSSDRGSSPLHF. CDR3 DNA: TGTGCCAGCAGCTCGGACAGGGGAAGCTCACCCCTCCACTTT. Drawing the rest from reference TRBV3-1 and TRBJ1-6, the complete variable domain is DTAVSQTPKYLVTQMGNDKSIKCEQNLGHDTMYWYKQDSKKFLKIMFSYNNKELIINETVPNRFSPKSPDKAHLNLHINSLELGDSAVYFCASSSDRGSSPLHFGNGTRLTVT.

About this clone: This is likely a read error, given that the CDR3 carries no conserved phenylalanine or tryptophan at its end. Because the CDR3's place on the DNA is in doubt, the DNA is left out and the CDR3 is given as listed by TCRdb. J is TRBJ1-6 and V is TRBV5-1. Germline loops: CDR1 SGHRS, CDR2 YFSETQ. Ends included, the CDR3 has 8 residues. The CDR3 sequence is CASSLVGV.

The V and J genes are TRBV5-1 and TRBJ1-1, with D maybe TRBD1 (5 bases). The CDR3 contains 13 residues. In germline, CDR1 is SGHRS, CDR2 YFSETQ. Trimming took 2 bases from V and 4 from J, leaving 9 bases between them. CDR3 amino acids: CASSFMGGTEAFF. CDR3 nucleotide sequence: TGCGCCAGCAGCTTTATGGGGGGCACTGAAGCTTTCTTT.

This clone was seen at least ten times. As DNA, the CDR3 is TGTGCCAGCAGTGATAGCGGGGGGGCCGTCCGAGAGACCCAGTACTTC. It specifies CASSDSGGAVRETQYF. The rearrangement links TRBV2 to TRBJ2-5; TRBD2 matches at 11 bases. V was pared by 3 bases and J by 4 bases, with 7 bases of the junction left unmatched. The CDR3 is 16 residues long. CDR1 is SNHLY, CDR2 FYNNEI, per germline. The entire variable domain, with the rest obtained from reference TRBV2 and TRBJ2-5, is as follows: EPEVTQTPSHQVTQMGQEVILRCVPISNHLYFYWYRQILGQKVEFLVSFYNNEISEKSEIFDDQFSVERPDGSNFTLKIRSTKLEDSAMYFCASSDSGGAVRETQYFGPGTRLLVL.